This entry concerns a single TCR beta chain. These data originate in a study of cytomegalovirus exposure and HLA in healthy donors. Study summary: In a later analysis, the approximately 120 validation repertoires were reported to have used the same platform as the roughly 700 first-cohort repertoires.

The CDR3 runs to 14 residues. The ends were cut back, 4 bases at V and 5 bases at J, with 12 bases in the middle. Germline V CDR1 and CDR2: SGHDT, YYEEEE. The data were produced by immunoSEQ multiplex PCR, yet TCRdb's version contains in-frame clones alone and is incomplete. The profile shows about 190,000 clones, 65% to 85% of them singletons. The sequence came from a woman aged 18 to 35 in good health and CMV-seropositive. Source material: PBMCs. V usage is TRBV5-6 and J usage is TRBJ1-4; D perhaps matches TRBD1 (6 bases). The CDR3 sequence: CASSIGQPNEKLFF. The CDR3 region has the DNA TGTGCCAGCAGCATCGGACAGCCAAATGAAAAACTGTTTTTT.